Each of the 7 T cell receptor beta chains below was sequenced from the same sample in a study of tumor-infiltrating lymphocytes in oesophageal squamous cell carcinoma. MiXCR was run by TCRdb on the PCR reads, yielding one entry per CDR3 protein. This table has under 5,000 distinct CDR3 sequences, roughly 19% appearing once. Sample: normal esophageal tissue next to the tumor. The source is a male donor with esophageal squamous cell carcinoma.

V usage is TRBV10-2 and J usage is TRBJ1-1, with 8 bases identical to TRBD1. CDR1 WSHSY and CDR2 SAAADI come from the germline V gene. V lost 6 bases to trimming and J lost 2 bases; unmatched junction nucleotides: 8. The CDR3 length is 15 residues. The CDR3 loop is CASRSGGWVNTEAFF. Written as DNA, the CDR3 is TGCGCCAGCAGATCAGGGGGCTGGGTCAACACTGAAGCTTTCTTT.

This clonotype has a handful of counts. This CDR3 is missing its conserved last phenylalanine or tryptophan, likely due to a read error. No DNA is shown, since the ends of the CDR3 on it are uncertain; the CDR3 is the one TCRdb lists. The rearrangement links TRBV7-6 to TRBJ1-6. CDR1 SGHVS and CDR2 FNYEAQ come from the germline V gene. The length of the CDR3 is 8 amino acids, counting both ends. This CDR3 is CATPPMDA.

This clonotype was seen a few times. The V and J genes are TRBV9 and TRBJ2-2; perhaps D is TRBD1 or TRBD2 (6 bases each). The CDR3 contains 15 residues. Germline V lookup: CDR1 SGDLS, CDR2 YYNGEE. Trimming pared 5 bases from V and 4 bases from J, leaving 15 bases between. The CDR3 region has the DNA TGTGCCAGCAGTGAGAGGGGGGCGGGCACCGGGGAGCTGTTTTTT. Protein product: CASSERGAGTGELFF.

There are many counts of this clonotype. This may be a read error: a much more frequent sequence differs by one nucleotide. The chain joins TRBV2 to TRBJ2-5, with D uncertain. V lost 6 bases, J lost 11 bases, and 25 bases lay in between. The CDR3 runs 15 residues. CDR1 and CDR2 (germline): SNHLY, FYNNEI. CDR3 sequence (DNA): TGTGCCAGCAGCGTCGGTAACGACCCTCACAATGAGCAGTACTTC. Its protein is CASSVGNDPHNEQYF.

This clonotype has only one observation. This CDR3 is missing its conserved last phenylalanine or tryptophan, likely due to a read error. It is unclear where the CDR3 begins or ends on the DNA, so no DNA is shown, and the CDR3 is as TCRdb lists it. CDR3: CASSVGLVNEQFFGN. The rearrangement joins TRBV7-9 to TRBJ2-7; the table's D call, TRBD2, was not checked against the DNA. The CDR3 length equals 15 residues, ends included. Germline lookup yields CDR1 SEHNR and CDR2 FQNEAQ (reference sequence).

A remark on this clonotype: Given a much more abundant clone one base away, this may be a read error. This sequence joins TRBV28 and TRBJ2-5; a possible D gene is TRBD1 (6 bases). Germline assignment: CDR1 MDHEN and CDR2 SYDVKM. The CDR3 length is 15 residues. Trimming pared 2 bases from V and 11 bases from J, leaving 21 bases between. CDR3 nucleotide sequence: TGTGCCAGCAGTTTAACCGGGACACATAACAATGAGCAGTACTTC. Amino acid sequence: CASSLTGTHNNEQYF.

CDR3 nucleotides: TGCAGTGCTGGACAGGGGGTGAACACTGAAGCTTTCTTT. It yields the protein CSAGQGVNTEAFF. V is TRBV20-1 and J is TRBJ1-1; 10 nucleotides line up with TRBD1. V lost 5 bases, J lost 0 bases, and 0 bases stayed unmatched. The CDR3 has 13 amino acids. Looked up from germline, CDR1 is DFQATT and CDR2 is SNEGSKA (reference sequence).